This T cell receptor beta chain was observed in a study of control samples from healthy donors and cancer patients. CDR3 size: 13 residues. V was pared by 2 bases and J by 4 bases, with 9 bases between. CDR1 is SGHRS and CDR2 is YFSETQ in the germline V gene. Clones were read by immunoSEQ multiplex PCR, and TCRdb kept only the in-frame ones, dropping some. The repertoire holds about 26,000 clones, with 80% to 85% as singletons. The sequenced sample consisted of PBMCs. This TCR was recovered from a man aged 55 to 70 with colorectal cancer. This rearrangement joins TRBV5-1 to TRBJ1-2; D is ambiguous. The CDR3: CASSFDASYGYTF. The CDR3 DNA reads TGCGCCAGCAGCTTTGACGCCAGCTATGGCTACACCTTC.